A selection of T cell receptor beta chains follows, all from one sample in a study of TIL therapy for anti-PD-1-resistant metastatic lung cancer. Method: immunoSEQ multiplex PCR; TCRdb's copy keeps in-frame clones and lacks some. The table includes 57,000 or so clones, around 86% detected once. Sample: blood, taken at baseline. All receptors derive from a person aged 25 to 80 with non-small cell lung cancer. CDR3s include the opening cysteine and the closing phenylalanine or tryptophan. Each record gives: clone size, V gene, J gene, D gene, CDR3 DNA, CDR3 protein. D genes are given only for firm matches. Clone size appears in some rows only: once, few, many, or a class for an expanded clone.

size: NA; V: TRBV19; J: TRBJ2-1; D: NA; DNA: TGTGCCAGTAACTTCGCAACCTACAATGAGCAGTTCTTC; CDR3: CASNFATYNEQFF
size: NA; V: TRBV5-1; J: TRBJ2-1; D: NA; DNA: TGCGCCAGCAGCTGGGGAAGCGGTGCGGCTAATGAGCAGTTCTTC; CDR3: CASSWGSGAANEQFF
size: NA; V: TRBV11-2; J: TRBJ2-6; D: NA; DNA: TGTGCCAGCAGCTTAGAATTCTCGGGGGCCAACGTCCTGACTTTC; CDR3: CASSLEFSGANVLTF
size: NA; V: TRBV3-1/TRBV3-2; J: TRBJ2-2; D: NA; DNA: TGTGCCAGCAGCCATACCCGGGAGCTGTTTTTT; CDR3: CASSHTRELFF
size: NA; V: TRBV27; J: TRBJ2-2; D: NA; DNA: TGTGCCAGCAGTTTAAAAGGTAACTTTACGTACACCGGGGAGCTGTTTTTT; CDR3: CASSLKGNFTYTGELFF
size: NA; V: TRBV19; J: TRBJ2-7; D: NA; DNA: TGTGCCACGTCCCCCGGGATTTGGGGAAACGAGCAGTACTTC; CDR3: CATSPGIWGNEQYF
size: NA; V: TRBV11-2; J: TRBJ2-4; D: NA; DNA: TGTGCCAGCAGCTCCCCCCCCGGGGGAAACATTCAGTACTTC; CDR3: CASSSPPGGNIQYF
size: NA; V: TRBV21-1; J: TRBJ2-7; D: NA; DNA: TGTGCCAGCAGCAAAGAGGGTAGCTCCTACGAGCAGTACTTC; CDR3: CASSKEGSSYEQYF
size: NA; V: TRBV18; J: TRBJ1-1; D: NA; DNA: TGTGCCAGCTCACCTGGACCGAACACTGAAGCTTTCTTT; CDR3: CASSPGPNTEAFF
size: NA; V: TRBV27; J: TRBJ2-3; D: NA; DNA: TGTGCCAGCAGTCCTTTGGGGGGGGCCACAGATACGCAGTATTTT; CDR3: CASSPLGGATDTQYF
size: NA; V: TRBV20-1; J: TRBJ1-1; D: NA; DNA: TGCAGTGCTACATGGAAGGGTGAAGCTTTCTTT; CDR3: CSATWKGEAFF
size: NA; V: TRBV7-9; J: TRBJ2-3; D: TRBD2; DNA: TGTGCCAGCAGCTTAGGTGCGGGACTAGTCACAGATACGCAGTATTTT; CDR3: CASSLGAGLVTDTQYF
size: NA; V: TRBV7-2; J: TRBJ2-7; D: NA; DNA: TGTGCCAGCAGCTTAGTGGCTTTCGCGGGAGAGCAGTACTTC; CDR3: CASSLVAFAGEQYF
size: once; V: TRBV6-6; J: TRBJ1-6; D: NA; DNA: TGTGCCAGCAGACAAACAGGAATGGGTAATTCACCCCTCCACTTT; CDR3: CASRQTGMGNSPLHF
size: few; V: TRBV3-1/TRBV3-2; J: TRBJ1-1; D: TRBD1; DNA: TGTGCCAGCAGCCTCCGACAGGGAGAAGCTTTCTTT; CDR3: CASSLRQGEAFF
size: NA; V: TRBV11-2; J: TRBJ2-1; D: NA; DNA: TGTGCCAGCAGCCTCCCTCATAGTTGGTCCTTTGCGGCTGAGCAGTTCTTC; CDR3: CASSLPHSWSFAAEQFF
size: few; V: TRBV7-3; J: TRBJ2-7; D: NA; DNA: TGTGCCAGCAGCTTAACGGAGGCATACGAGCAGTACTTC; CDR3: CASSLTEAYEQYF
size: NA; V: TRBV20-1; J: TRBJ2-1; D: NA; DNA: TGCAGTGCCAACGGGGGATTCGAGCAGTTCTTC; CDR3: CSANGGFEQFF
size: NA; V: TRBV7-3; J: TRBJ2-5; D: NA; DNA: TGTGCCAGCAGCTTAGGGGTCGAGGGGACCCAGTACTTC; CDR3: CASSLGVEGTQYF
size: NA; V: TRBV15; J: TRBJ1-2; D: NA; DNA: TGTGCCACCAGCAGAGCCTTAGAATATGGCTACACCTTC; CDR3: CATSRALEYGYTF
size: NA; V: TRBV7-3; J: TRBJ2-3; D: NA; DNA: TGTGCCAGCAGCTTAACCCGGGGGTCAGTTACAGATACGCAGTATTTT; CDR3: CASSLTRGSVTDTQYF
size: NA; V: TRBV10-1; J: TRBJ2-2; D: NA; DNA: TGCGCCAGCAGTGAGTCTCATCGCGTAGGGGAGCTGTTTTTT; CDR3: CASSESHRVGELFF
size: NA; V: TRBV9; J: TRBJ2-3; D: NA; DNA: TGTGCCAGCAGCTTACGACCGATTACTAGCACAGATACGCAGTATTTT; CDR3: CASSLRPITSTDTQYF
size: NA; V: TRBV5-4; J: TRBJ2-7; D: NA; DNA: TGTGCCAGCAGCGAGGGGAGCTCCTACGAGCAGTACTTC; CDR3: CASSEGSSYEQYF
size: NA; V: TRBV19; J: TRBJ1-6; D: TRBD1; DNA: TGTGCCAGTACCACGATGGGGGACAGATATTCACCCCTCCACTTT; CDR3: CASTTMGDRYSPLHF
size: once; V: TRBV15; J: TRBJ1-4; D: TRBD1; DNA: TGTGCCACCAGCAGGTGGACCCCCGCCTTCTCCCGGGACAGGGAAAAACTGTTTTTT; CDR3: CATSRWTPAFSRDREKLFF
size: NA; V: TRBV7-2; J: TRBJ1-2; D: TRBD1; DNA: TGTGCCAGCAGCCCACGACAGGGCGGCTATGGCTACACCTTC; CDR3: CASSPRQGGYGYTF
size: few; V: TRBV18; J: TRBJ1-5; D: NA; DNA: TGTGCCAGCTCTCCCTCGGACAGCCTCAATCAGCCCCAGCATTTT; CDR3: CASSPSDSLNQPQHF
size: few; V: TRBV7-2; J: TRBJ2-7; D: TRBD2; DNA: TGTGCCAGCAGCTTAGATGGGACTAGGGCCTACGAGCAGTACTTC; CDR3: CASSLDGTRAYEQYF
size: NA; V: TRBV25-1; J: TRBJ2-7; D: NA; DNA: TGTGCCAGCAGCAATCACCCGGCGGGACCTTCCTACGAGCAGTACTTC; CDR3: CASSNHPAGPSYEQYF
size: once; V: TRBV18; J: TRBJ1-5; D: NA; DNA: TGTGCCAGCTCACCCTTACGGGGCAATCAGCCCCAGCATTTT; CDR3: CASSPLRGNQPQHF
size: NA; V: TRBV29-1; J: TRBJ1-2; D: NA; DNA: TGCAGCGTCGGGAAAGGTAATGGCTACACCTTC; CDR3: CSVGKGNGYTF
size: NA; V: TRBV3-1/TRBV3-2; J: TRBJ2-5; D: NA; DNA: TGTGCCAGCGGAGCGGACAGTTACCAAGAGACCCAGTACTTC; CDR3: CASGADSYQETQYF